This entry is about one TCR beta chain. TCRdb keeps only in-frame clones here, not all; method: immunoSEQ multiplex PCR. Of 350,000 to 400,000 clones in the sample, around nine tenths were seen once. These data come from a study of blood T cell repertoires in COVID-19. At the level of the study: COVID-19 samples, acute and convalescent, were from the United States, Italy and Spain.

Two negative PCRs, clearance, or symptom resolution were required of recovered Cohort 3 donors. CDR3 length: 12 residues. The V and J ends lost 3 bases and 15 bases, in that order; junction bases with no gene match: 7. Germline assignment: CDR1 LNHDA and CDR2 SQIVND (reference sequence). This receptor was identified in a woman in her thirties who had recovered from COVID-19. Sequencing was done on a sample of PBMCs or T cells enriched from blood (not recorded which). V usage is TRBV19 and J usage is TRBJ2-1; TRBD1 agrees at 8 bases. The CDR3 protein is CASSILDRVWFF. In nucleotides, the CDR3 is TGTGCCAGTAGTATCTTGGACAGGGTATGGTTCTTC.